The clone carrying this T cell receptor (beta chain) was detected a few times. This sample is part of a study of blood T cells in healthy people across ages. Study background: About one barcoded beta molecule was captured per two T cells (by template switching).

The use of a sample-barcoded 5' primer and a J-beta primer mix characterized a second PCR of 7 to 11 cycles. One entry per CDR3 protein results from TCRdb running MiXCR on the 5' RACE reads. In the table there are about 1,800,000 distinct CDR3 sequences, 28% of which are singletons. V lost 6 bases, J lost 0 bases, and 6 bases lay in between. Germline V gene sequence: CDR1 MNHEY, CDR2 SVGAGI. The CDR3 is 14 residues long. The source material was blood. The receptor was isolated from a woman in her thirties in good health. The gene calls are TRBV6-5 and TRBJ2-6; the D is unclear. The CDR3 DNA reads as TGTGCCAGCAGAGCCATCTCTGGGGCCAACGTCCTGACTTTC. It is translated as CASRAISGANVLTF.